This TCR beta chain derives from a study of blood T cell repertoires in COVID-19 (TCRdb year 2020). The study in broad terms: The collaborator samples originated in the United States, Italy and Spain and spanned the acute and convalescent phases of COVID-19. The material from the prospective study consisted of cDNA or gDNA derived from T cells, B-cell-depleted T cells, or PBMCs. The dataset comprised deeply sampled blood TCRbeta repertoires from subjects exposed to, actively infected with, or recovered from COVID-19. The repertoires were released in a freely available public database intended as a resource for research on the immune response to SARS-CoV-2. The samples were drawn from two sources: the first 160 participants of the ongoing ImmuneRACE study, and fewer than 1,500 subjects contributed by 6 global collaborators. A de-identified subject ID, COVID-19 status, age in years and sex were almost always included in the sample metadata. Where available, HLA class I and class II types were obtained from metadata supplied by the sample provider rather than from assay-based typing. Study-wide findings and limitations: Clinical and demographic metadata were provided uncurated, with the amount varying by source and participant.

As for this clone: Its specific antigen is unknown. Qualities for individual bases were not recorded, and no much larger clone is one base off.

The germline V gene yields KGHSH for CDR1 and LQKENI for CDR2. The CDR3 numbers 15 residues from cysteine through phenylalanine. Only the CDR3 DNA stays, 45 bases, in frame from base 1. From V the trimming removes 1 base and from J it removes 2 bases, while the gene matches leave 2 bases of the junction unaccounted for. Collaborating institutions collected whole blood in K2EDTA tubes following their own protocols. For TCRbeta analysis, collaborator samples were shipped as frozen whole blood, as isolated PBMCs, or as DNA extracted from either sample type. The immunoSEQ Assay, a bias-controlled multiplex PCR, was used to amplify TCRbeta CDR3 regions from genomic DNA. Per the authors' processing: Within the assay, amplification of reference gene primers was used to estimate how many nucleated cells each sample contained. To quantify the absolute abundance of each unique TCRbeta CDR3 rearrangement, sequence reads were collapsed and filtered. For each sample, productive Simpson clonality was calculated as the square root of Simpson's diversity index over productive rearrangements. Not all clones reach the TCRdb copy of this immuneACCESS table, which keeps in-frame sequences only. Checked studies attribute under half of the gap to unresolved V genes and leave the rest unexplained. V and J calls and clone size are given by that table; D and trimming were obtained from the DNA. This sample comprises some 220,000 clones, 80% to 85% of them detected only once. Over 15% of the sample lies in the top ten.

This clonotype originated in a woman older than 75 with active or convalescent COVID-19. Sequencing was performed on peripheral blood. This chain joins TRBV18 to TRBJ1-1, and TRBD1 aligns with 9 junction nucleotides. The nucleotides are TGTGCCAGCTCACCACAACAGGGGGCCAACACTGAAGCTTTCTTT. It is translated as CASSPQQGANTEAFF.